Shown below are 17 T cell receptor beta chains from a single sample sequenced in a study of cytomegalovirus exposure and HLA in healthy donors. It was with 60 Vbeta and 13 Jbeta primers that the PCR ran. Data came from immunoSEQ multiplex PCR; TCRdb stores just in-frame clones and leaves some out. The table lists about 150,000 clones. Sequencing used PBMCs. These receptor sequences come from a woman aged 45-59 years in good health and CMV-seronegative.

The rearrangement uses TRBV20-1 and TRBJ1-1, with D unclear. Trimming pared 6 bases from V and 3 bases from J, leaving 8 bases between. The germline gives CDR1 DFQATT, CDR2 SNEGSKA (reference sequence). The CDR3 length is 11 residues. The CDR3 DNA reads as TGCAGTGCAGGTAGCCACACTGAAGCTTTCTTT. Protein product: CSAGSHTEAFF.

This chain uses TRBV18 with TRBJ2-6; 10 nucleotides line up with TRBD1. In germline, CDR1 is KGHSH, CDR2 LQKENI. Germline trimming cut 3 bases from V and 0 bases from J; bases unmatched to any gene: 2. The CDR3 is made up of 17 amino acids. CDR3 sequence reads: CASSPTGGLSGANVLTF. In DNA form, the CDR3 reads TGTGCCAGCTCACCGACAGGGGGCCTCTCTGGGGCCAACGTCCTGACTTTC.

This chain connects TRBV9 to TRBJ2-7, with D perhaps matching TRBD2 (6 bases). The ends were cut back, 1 base at V and 3 bases at J, with 14 bases in the middle. The CDR3 has 15 amino acids. Germline CDR1 SGDLS, CDR2 YYNGEE. The CDR3 region is CASSVRGLPNYEQYF. Here the CDR3 DNA reads TGTGCCAGCAGCGTAAGGGGACTCCCAAACTACGAGCAGTACTTC. The variable domain in full, completed from reference TRBV9 and TRBJ2-7, reads DSGVTQTPKHLITATGQRVTLRCSPRSGDLSVYWYQQSLDQGLQFLIQYYNGEERAKGNILERFSAQQFPDLHSELNLSSLELGDSALYFCASSVRGLPNYEQYFGPGTRLTVT.

The V gene is TRBV18, the J gene TRBJ1-4, with 9 bases aligning to TRBD1. Unmatched junction bases numbered 1, after V lost 3 bases and J lost 5 bases. The CDR3 contains 14 residues. CDR1 is KGHSH, CDR2 LQKENI, per germline. The CDR3 DNA follows: TGTGCCAGCTCACCGGGACAGGGAAATGAAAAACTGTTTTTT. Protein product: CASSPGQGNEKLFF.

The genes are TRBV7-6 and TRBJ2-2; 8 bases line up with TRBD1. The CDR3 contains 16 residues. In germline, CDR1 is SGHVS, CDR2 FNYEAQ. V was pared by 6 bases and J by 0 bases, with 6 bases of the junction left unmatched. The CDR3 sequence: CASSAQGGTNTGELFF. The CDR3, as DNA: TGTGCCAGCAGTGCACAGGGGGGAACGAACACCGGGGAGCTGTTTTTT.

The rearrangement links TRBV5-4 to TRBJ2-7, with D maybe TRBD1 (6 bases). V lost 4 bases and J lost 7, with 9 bases in between. The CDR3 length is 11 residues. The V gene's germline CDR1 is SGHNT and CDR2 YYREEE (reference sequence). The CDR3 loop reads CASSPQGEQYF. CDR3 nucleotide sequence: TGTGCCAGCAGCCCTCAGGGGGAGCAGTACTTC.

The chain links TRBV6-6 to TRBJ2-3, with D uncertain. CDR1 is MNHNY, CDR2 SVGAGI, per germline (reference sequence). V lost 7 bases, J lost 3 bases, and 14 bases lay in between. The CDR3 length is 14 residues. The CDR3 coding sequence is TGTGCCAGCAACGGAGACGTGGAGACAGATACGCAGTATTTT. Amino acid sequence: CASNGDVETDTQYF.

The chain joins TRBV7-6 to TRBJ2-5; D possibly corresponds to TRBD1 (5 bases). Germline CDR1 is SGHVS and CDR2 is FNYEAQ. V shed 0 bases and J shed 5 bases, with 25 bases lying between them. This CDR3 is 19 amino acids long. CDR3 sequence (DNA): TGTGCCAGCAGCTTAGCGGTGGCAGGGCATAAGATTGATAGGGAGACCCAGTACTTC. Translated: CASSLAVAGHKIDRETQYF.

V and J are TRBV19 and TRBJ1-5; D is perhaps TRBD1 (6 bases). Germline-derived CDR1 and CDR2 are LNHDA and SQIVND (reference sequence). This CDR3 region has 14 residues. V was trimmed by 5 bases and J by 3 bases, leaving 11 bases between them. CDR3 protein: CASSQGHYNQPQHF. The CDR3 coding sequence is TGTGCCAGTAGTCAGGGACATTACAATCAGCCCCAGCATTTT. Supplemented by reference TRBV19 and TRBJ1-5, the full variable domain reads DGGITQSPKYLFRKEGQNVTLSCEQNLNHDAMYWYRQDPGQGLRLIYYSQIVNDFQKGDIAEGYSVSREKKESFPLTVTSAQKNPTAFYLCASSQGHYNQPQHFGDGTRLSIL.

The J gene is TRBJ2-3, the V gene TRBV4-3, with 10 bases identical to TRBD2. J was trimmed by 3 bases and V by 0 bases; bases with no gene match: 3. This CDR3 contains 16 residues. Germline V gives CDR1 LGHNA, CDR2 YSLEER. The CDR3 DNA reads as TGCGCCAGCAGCCAAGAAGGGACTAGCGTAACAGATACGCAGTATTTT. It translates to CASSQEGTSVTDTQYF.

The CDR3 reads CASSRTGRTDTQYF. In DNA, the CDR3 is TGCGCCAGCAGCCGGACAGGGCGCACAGATACGCAGTATTTT. The genes are TRBV4-1 and TRBJ2-3; TRBD1 matches 8 bases. This CDR3 region has 14 residues. The V gene's germline CDR1 is MGHRA and CDR2 YSYEKL. After removal of 4 bases from V and 1 base from J, the junction contained 1 base not matched to a gene.

The chain recombines TRBV28 with TRBJ2-6; possible D gene TRBD2, 6 bases. The CDR3 runs to 16 residues. Per germline, CDR1 MDHEN and CDR2 SYDVKM. The germline V and J ends were trimmed by 6 bases and 2 bases, with 14 bases remaining between them. In DNA, the CDR3 is TGTGCCAGCAGGGAGGGCGGACCCCCTGGGGCCAACGTCCTGACTTTC. It codes for CASREGGPPGANVLTF.

The genes are TRBV5-4 and TRBJ2-7, with 12 bases aligning to TRBD2. V trimming: 4 bases; J trimming: 1 base; junction bases outside the gene matches: 6. Germline values: CDR1 SGHNT, CDR2 YYREEE (reference sequence). The CDR3 extends over 16 amino acids. The CDR3 nucleotides read TGTGCCAGCAGCCGGAGGACTAGCGGGACGTCCTACGAGCAGTACTTC. Translated, it gives CASSRRTSGTSYEQYF. Filled out from reference TRBV5-4 and TRBJ2-7, the complete variable domain reads ETGVTQSPTHLIKTRGQQVTLRCSSQSGHNTVSWYQQALGQGPQFIFQYYREEENGRGNFPPRFSGLQFPNYSSELNVNALELDDSALYLCASSRRTSGTSYEQYFGPGTRLTVT.

The chain joins TRBV7-2 to TRBJ2-1, with 8 bases lining up with TRBD1. V lost 5 bases, J lost 9 bases, and 15 bases stayed unmatched. The CDR3 loop spans 16 amino acids. Per germline, CDR1 SGHTA and CDR2 FQGNSA. The CDR3: CASSPGGRVLYGEQFF. Here the CDR3 DNA reads TGTGCCAGCAGCCCAGGGGGCAGGGTATTGTACGGTGAGCAGTTCTTC.

The chain is built from TRBV7-9 and TRBJ2-3; 11 nucleotides line up with TRBD2. This CDR3 spans 14 amino acids. Germline lookup yields CDR1 SEHNR and CDR2 FQNEAQ (reference sequence). V trimming: 10 bases; J trimming: 0 bases; junction bases outside the gene matches: 3. CDR3 region: CATRTSGSTDTQYF. CDR3 nucleotides: TGTGCCACCAGGACTAGCGGGAGCACAGATACGCAGTATTTT.

CDR3 residues: CASSPFSLGRNTPNYGYTF. The CDR3 nucleotides read TGTGCCAGCAGCCCGTTTTCACTGGGGCGGAACACCCCTAACTATGGCTACACCTTC. This chain links TRBV4-2 with TRBJ1-2, with a tentative D call TRBD1 (5 bases). Germline values: CDR1 LGHNA, CDR2 YNFKEQ. The CDR3 consists of 19 residues. The ends were cut back, 4 bases at V and 0 bases at J, with 24 bases in the middle.

DNA of the CDR3: TGTGCCAGCAGTGAAGGATGGGGCCGGGAAAAACTGTTTTTT. It codes for CASSEGWGREKLFF. The gene calls are TRBV2 and TRBJ1-4; weak D call: TRBD1 (5 bases). The CDR3 runs 14 residues. In germline, CDR1 is SNHLY, CDR2 FYNNEI. The ends were cut back, 1 base at V and 8 bases at J, with 11 bases in the middle. The whole variable domain, remainder taken from reference TRBV2 and TRBJ1-4, is EPEVTQTPSHQVTQMGQEVILRCVPISNHLYFYWYRQILGQKVEFLVSFYNNEISEKSEIFDDQFSVERPDGSNFTLKIRSTKLEDSAMYFCASSEGWGREKLFFGSGTQLSVL.